Below, 17 T cell receptor beta chains from the same sample are listed, as sequenced in a study of T cells in localized non-small cell lung cancer. Profiling relied on immunoSEQ multiplex PCR, and the TCRdb table lists in-frame clones only, not all of them. The sample yields thousands of clones, around 33% seen once. The starting material was normal lung tissue next to the tumor, obtained before any cancer treatment. Receptors originate from a man aged 35 to 70 with stage I lung adenocarcinoma.

The genes are TRBV11-3 and TRBJ1-6; 8 bases line up with TRBD1. Germline CDR1 SGHNT, CDR2 YENEEA. The CDR3 consists of 18 residues. With V trimmed by 5 bases and J by 0 bases, 9 bases remained unmatched. CDR3 nucleotide sequence: TGTGCCAGCAGCCGTCAGGGGGCAAGGGGCTCCTATAATTCACCCCTCCACTTT. It codes for CASSRQGARGSYNSPLHF.

The chain is built from TRBV29-1 and TRBJ1-2; TRBD1 matches at 10 bases. The CDR3 length is 14 residues. V lost 4 bases and J lost 1; bases outside the gene matches: 3. Germline-derived CDR1 and CDR2 are SQVTM and ANQGSEA. The CDR3 sequence: CSVATGGRNYGYTF. CDR3 coding DNA: TGCAGCGTTGCGACAGGGGGCCGTAACTATGGCTACACCTTC.

This clone has more than one count but fewer than ten. The V and J genes are TRBV9 and TRBJ2-3, with unresolved D. The length of the CDR3 is 13 residues. V lost 2 bases to trimming and J lost 0 bases, with 4 bases between them. Germline V gene lookup returns CDR1 SGDLS and CDR2 YYNGEE. Here the CDR3 DNA reads TGTGCCAGCAGCGTGACCAGCACAGATACGCAGTATTTT. Encoded protein: CASSVTSTDTQYF.

By frequency in the sample, this clone is medium-sized (0.01 to 0.1%). The chain recombines TRBV9 with TRBJ2-5; D possibly corresponds to TRBD2 (6 bases). There are 15 residues in the CDR3. Germline CDR1 and CDR2: SGDLS and YYNGEE. Between the trimmed V and J ends, which lost 3 bases and 1 base, there was a span of 13 bases. This chain's CDR3 is CASSDVQGGQETQYF. In DNA, the CDR3 is TGTGCCAGCAGCGACGTCCAGGGAGGCCAAGAGACCCAGTACTTC.

CDR3 in DNA: TGTGCCAGCATGACGGACACCTACGAGCAGTACTTC. This translates into CASMTDTYEQYF. The chain recombines TRBV18 with TRBJ2-7, with D possibly being TRBD1 (5 bases). V lost 8 bases and J 2 bases, leaving 10 bases between the germline ends. The CDR3 is 12 residues long. CDR1 and CDR2 from the germline V gene are KGHSH and LQKENI. The entire variable domain, with the rest obtained from reference TRBV18 and TRBJ2-7, is as follows: NAGVMQNPRHLVRRRGQEARLRCSPMKGHSHVYWYRQLPEEGLKFMVYLQKENIIDESGMPKERFSAEFPKEGPSILRIQQVVRGDSAAYFCASMTDTYEQYFGPGTRLTVT.

The rearrangement uses TRBV19 and TRBJ1-2; possibly TRBD1 for D (6 bases). In germline, CDR1 is LNHDA, CDR2 SQIVND (reference sequence). Trimming left V 9 bases short and J 6 bases short, with 11 bases between. The CDR3 covers 11 residues. DNA for the CDR3: TGTGCCAGCAGGGGAACAGATGGCTACACCTTC. This translates into CASRGTDGYTF.

By share, this clone ranks as medium-sized. This rearrangement joins TRBV11-3 to TRBJ2-7; D is undetermined. Trimming took 3 bases from V and 3 from J, leaving 12 bases between them. The germline gives CDR1 SGHNT, CDR2 YENEEA. The CDR3 runs to 14 residues. The CDR3 is CASSLGPENYEQYF. CDR3 nucleotides: TGTGCCAGCAGCTTGGGTCCAGAAAACTACGAGCAGTACTTC.

CDR3 DNA: TGTGCCAGTAGTATAGTTAGCCGTCAGGGAACCGGGGAGCTGTTTTTT. It is translated as CASSIVSRQGTGELFF. The rearrangement uses TRBV19 and TRBJ2-2; possibly TRBD1 for D (5 bases). V was shortened by 1 base and J by 5 bases, with 14 bases between the two germline ends. CDR1 LNHDA and CDR2 SQIVND come from the germline V gene (reference sequence). CDR3 size: 16 residues.

In its sample, this clone is medium-sized. The genes are TRBV9 and TRBJ1-1; possible D gene TRBD1, 6 bases. Trimming stripped 4 bases from V and 5 bases from J, with 18 bases between. CDR1 and CDR2 (germline): SGDLS, YYNGEE. The length of the CDR3 is 15 residues. The CDR3 here is CASSLVLAGETEAFF. CDR3 in DNA: TGTGCCAGCAGCTTAGTGTTGGCAGGGGAGACTGAAGCTTTCTTT.

The V call is TRBV11-3, the J call TRBJ2-7; D unclear. The germline V gene encodes CDR1 SGHNT and CDR2 YENEEA. This CDR3 has 17 residues. Trimming removed 1 base at V and 2 bases at J, with 18 bases between. CDR3 loop: CASSLVINPGPTYEQYF. In nucleotides, the CDR3 is TGTGCCAGCAGCTTAGTAATCAACCCCGGGCCTACCTACGAGCAGTACTTC.

There are a few counts of this clone. The chain is built from TRBV2 and TRBJ2-1; D gene unclear. Germline V lookup: CDR1 SNHLY, CDR2 FYNNEI. The CDR3 totals 14 residues. Trimming left V 6 bases short and J 4 bases short, with 13 bases between. CDR3 protein: CASRELAEYNEQFF. DNA of the CDR3: TGTGCCAGCAGGGAATTAGCTGAGTACAATGAGCAGTTCTTC.

J is TRBJ1-2 and V is TRBV6-8; D unresolved. The CDR3 is 12 residues long. CDR1 and CDR2 from the germline V gene are MNHGY and SAAAGT. Trimming took off 6 bases at V and 4 bases at J, with 9 bases between the two ends. CDR3 nucleotides: TGTGCCAGCAGCGATCTGGGCTATGGCTACACCTTC. Translation: CASSDLGYGYTF.

The gene calls are TRBV5-1 and TRBJ2-5, with 12 nucleotides matching TRBD1. Germline V gene lookup returns CDR1 SGHRS and CDR2 YFSETQ. The length of the CDR3 is 16 residues. The ends lost 4 bases at V and 4 bases at J; junction bases unmatched: 8. CDR3 bases: TGCGCCAGCAGCCAAGAGCGGGGACAGGGGGCAGAGACCCAGTACTTC. This translates into CASSQERGQGAETQYF.

J is TRBJ1-1 and V is TRBV12-2. TRBV12-2 is given as a pseudogene. CDR3 length: 14 amino acids. CDR3 DNA sequence: TGTGCCGTTCGGACGACGGGGGGCGGCACTGAAGCTTTCTTT. Translating it yields CAVRTTGGGTEAFF.

A few counts support this clone. The chain combines TRBV6-8 with TRBJ1-3, with TRBD1 as a possible D gene (5 bases). Germline V gene data show CDR1 as MNHGY and CDR2 as SAAAGT. Deletions cut 5 bases from V and 0 bases from J, with 11 bases between. This CDR3 has 15 amino acids. The CDR3, as DNA: TGTGCCAGCAGTCCTACAGGCTTCTCTGGAAACACCATATATTTT. Protein: CASSPTGFSGNTIYF.

The chain combines TRBV14 with TRBJ2-7; D uncertain. Trimming removed 4 bases from V and 0 bases from J, with 13 bases in between. CDR1 is SGHDN, CDR2 FVKESK, per germline. The CDR3 is 15 residues long. The CDR3 region is CASSPLLTSSYEQYF. The CDR3 DNA reads as TGTGCCAGCAGCCCGCTCCTTACGAGCTCCTACGAGCAGTACTTC.

This chain joins TRBV18 and TRBJ1-1; no clear D gene. Germline V lookup: CDR1 KGHSH, CDR2 LQKENI. This CDR3 comprises 16 residues. V was cut by 3 bases and J by 0 bases, with 14 bases left in between. CDR3 bases: TGTGCCAGCTCACCCACTACTGAAGAGCTGAACACTGAAGCTTTCTTT. Amino acids: CASSPTTEELNTEAFF. The full variable domain, in which reference TRBV18 and TRBJ1-1 provide the parts outside the CDR3, is NAGVMQNPRHLVRRRGQEARLRCSPMKGHSHVYWYRQLPEEGLKFMVYLQKENIIDESGMPKERFSAEFPKEGPSILRIQQVVRGDSAAYFCASSPTTEELNTEAFFGQGTRLTVV.